This is a list of T cell receptor beta chains from one sample in a study of blood T cell repertoires in COVID-19. Only in-frame clones appear in the TCRdb table, and some are missing; sequencing was by immunoSEQ multiplex PCR. Among 40,000 to 65,000 clones listed, 78% were seen once. Sequenced sample: peripheral blood. These receptors were obtained from a human donor with active or convalescent COVID-19. The donor label of this sample is uncertain. Each CDR3 is given with its conserved first and last residue. A D gene is named only where the DNA matches it firmly. Size tells how often a clone was seen (once, few, many) or the class of an expanded clone, and some rows leave it out.

CDR3 | DNA | J | V | size | D
CASTGVREQYF | TGTGCCAGCACAGGGGTACGCGAGCAGTACTTC | TRBJ2-7 | TRBV2 | once | NA
CASSPDRLSQHF | TGTGCCAGCTCACCCGACAGGCTGTCCCAGCATTTT | TRBJ1-5 | TRBV18 | NA | NA
CASSLGERTDYGYTF | TGTGCCAGCAGCTTGGGGGAAAGGACAGACTATGGCTACACCTTC | TRBJ1-2 | TRBV5-6 | NA | NA
CASSQLTSGGFEEAFF | TGTGCCAGCAGCCAACTTACATCGGGGGGCTTCGAAGAAGCTTTCTTT | TRBJ1-1 | TRBV14 | once | NA
CASSQVGDRGRGYNSPLHF | TGCGCCAGCAGCCAAGTGGGGGACAGGGGAAGAGGCTATAATTCACCCCTCCACTTT | TRBJ1-6 | TRBV4-1 | once | TRBD1
CAWGAGFGLVTEAFF | TGTGCCTGGGGCGCGGGCTTCGGGTTGGTCACTGAAGCTTTCTTT | TRBJ1-1 | TRBV30 | NA | NA
CASSLTPSYEQYF | TGTGCCAGCAGTTTAACACCCTCCTACGAGCAGTACTTC | TRBJ2-7 | TRBV27 | once | NA
CAWSRGGNNSPLHF | TGTGCCTGGAGTAGAGGAGGAAATAATTCACCCCTCCACTTT | TRBJ1-6 | TRBV30 | NA | NA
CASMEGYEQYF | TGTGCCAGCATGGAGGGCTACGAGCAGTACTTC | TRBJ2-7 | TRBV27 | NA | NA
CASSLRLAGISEQFF | TGTGCCAGCAGCCTCCGACTAGCGGGAATTAGTGAGCAGTTCTTC | TRBJ2-1 | TRBV7-9 | NA | TRBD2
CASTRAGGPTGELFF | TGTGCCAGCACCCGAGCGGGAGGGCCGACCGGGGAGCTGTTTTTT | TRBJ2-2 | TRBV6-5 | NA | TRBD2
CASSQVRSGGWEKLFF | TGTGCCAGCAGCCAAGTTCGGTCAGGTGGCTGGGAAAAACTGTTTTTT | TRBJ1-4 | TRBV14 | few | NA
CASSPRDNHGYTF | TGTGCCAGCAGTCCCCGGGACAACCATGGCTACACCTTC | TRBJ1-2 | TRBV6-5 | NA | NA
CASSQEGTGFGEQYF | TGCGCCAGCAGCCAAGAGGGGACAGGGTTTGGCGAGCAGTACTTC | TRBJ2-7 | TRBV4-1 | NA | TRBD1
CASSPTGSYGYTF | TGTGCCAGCAGTCCAACAGGGAGCTATGGCTACACCTTC | TRBJ1-2 | TRBV12-3/TRBV12-4 | NA | NA
CASSLQQGRGAGANVLTF | TGCGCCAGCAGCTTGCAACAGGGAAGAGGAGCTGGGGCCAACGTCCTGACTTTC | TRBJ2-6 | TRBV5-1 | NA | NA
CASSQPLGLAGEDEQFF | TGTGCCAGCAGCCAACCACTGGGACTAGCGGGAGAGGATGAGCAGTTCTTC | TRBJ2-1 | TRBV3-1/TRBV3-2 | NA | TRBD2
CSVAPKGDEQYF | TGCAGCGTGGCTCCTAAGGGAGACGAGCAGTACTTC | TRBJ2-7 | TRBV29-1 | NA | NA
CASSTLPQHPRGDKFF | TGTGCCAGCAGCACCCTCCCGCAGCATCCCAGGGGCGACAAGTTCTTC | TRBJ2-1 | TRBV5-4 | NA | NA
CASRHRDRGANEQFF | TGTGCCAGCAGGCACCGGGACAGGGGGGCCAATGAGCAGTTCTTC | TRBJ2-1 | TRBV7-2 | many | TRBD1
CASSEGQASAGEQFF | TGTGCCAGCAGCGAGGGACAGGCTAGCGCAGGTGAGCAGTTCTTC | TRBJ2-1 | TRBV9 | few | TRBD1
CASSLRQGDTQYF | TGCGCCAGCAGCCTAAGACAGGGGGATACGCAGTATTTT | TRBJ2-3 | TRBV5-1 | NA | TRBD1
CAIGERLHQPQHF | TGTGCCATCGGCGAAAGACTCCATCAGCCCCAGCATTTT | TRBJ1-5 | TRBV10-3 | NA | NA
CASSYSIGDREETQYF | TGTGCCAGCAGTTACTCGATCGGGGACAGGGAAGAGACCCAGTACTTC | TRBJ2-5 | TRBV6-2/TRBV6-3 | once | TRBD1
CASSPSEIDSPLHF | TGTGCCAGCTCACCGTCAGAAATCGATTCACCCCTCCACTTT | TRBJ1-6 | TRBV18 | once | NA
CASSSRGRGHFSYEQYF | TGTGCCAGCAGCTCCCGGGGCCGGGGACATTTTTCCTACGAGCAGTACTTC | TRBJ2-7 | TRBV7-8 | NA | NA